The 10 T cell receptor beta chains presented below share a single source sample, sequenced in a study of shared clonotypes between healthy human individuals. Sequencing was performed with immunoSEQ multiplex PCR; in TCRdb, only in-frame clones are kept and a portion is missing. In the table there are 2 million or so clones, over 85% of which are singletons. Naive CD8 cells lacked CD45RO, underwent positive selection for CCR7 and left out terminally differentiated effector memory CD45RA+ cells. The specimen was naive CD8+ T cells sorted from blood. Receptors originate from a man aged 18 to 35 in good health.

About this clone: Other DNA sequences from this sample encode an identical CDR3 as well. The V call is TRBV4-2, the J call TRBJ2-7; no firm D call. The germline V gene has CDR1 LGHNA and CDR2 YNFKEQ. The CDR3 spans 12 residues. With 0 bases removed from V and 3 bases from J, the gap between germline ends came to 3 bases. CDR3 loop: CASSQDFYEQYF. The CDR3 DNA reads TGTGCCAGCAGCCAAGACTTCTACGAGCAGTACTTC.

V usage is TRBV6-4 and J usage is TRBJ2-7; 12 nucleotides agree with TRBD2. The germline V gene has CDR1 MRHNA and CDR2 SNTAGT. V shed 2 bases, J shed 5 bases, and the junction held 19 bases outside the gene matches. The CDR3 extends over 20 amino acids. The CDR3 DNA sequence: TGTGCCAGCAGTGACACACCCCGCAACACCCAGACTAGCGGGGGTGACGAGCAGTACTTC. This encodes CASSDTPRNTQTSGGDEQYF.

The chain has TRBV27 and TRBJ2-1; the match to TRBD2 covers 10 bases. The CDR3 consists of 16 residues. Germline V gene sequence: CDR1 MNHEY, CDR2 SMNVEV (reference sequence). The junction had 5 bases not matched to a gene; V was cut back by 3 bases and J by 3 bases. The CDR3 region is CASSLSSGSVYNEQFF. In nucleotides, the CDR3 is TGTGCCAGCAGTTTGTCTAGCGGGAGTGTCTACAATGAGCAGTTCTTC.

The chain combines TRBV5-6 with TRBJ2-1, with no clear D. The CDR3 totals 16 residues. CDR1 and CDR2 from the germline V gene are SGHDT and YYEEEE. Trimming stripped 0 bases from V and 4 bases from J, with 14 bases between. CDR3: CASSLAGGWGYNEQFF. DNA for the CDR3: TGTGCCAGCAGCTTGGCGGGCGGCTGGGGTTACAATGAGCAGTTCTTC.

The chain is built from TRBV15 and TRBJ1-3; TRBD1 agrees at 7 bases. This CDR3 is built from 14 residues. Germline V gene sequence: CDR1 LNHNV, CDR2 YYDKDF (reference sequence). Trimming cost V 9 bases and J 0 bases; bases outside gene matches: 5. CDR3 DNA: TGTGCCACGACAGGGTTAAGCTCTGGAAACACCATATATTTT. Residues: CATTGLSSGNTIYF.

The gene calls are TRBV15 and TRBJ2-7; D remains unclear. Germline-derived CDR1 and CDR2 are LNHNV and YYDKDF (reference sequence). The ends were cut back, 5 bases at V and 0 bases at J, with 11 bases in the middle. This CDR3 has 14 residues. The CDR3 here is CATSLGRVSYEQYF. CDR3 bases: TGTGCCACCAGCTTAGGACGGGTCTCCTACGAGCAGTACTTC. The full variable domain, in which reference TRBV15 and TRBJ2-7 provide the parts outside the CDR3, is DAMVIQNPRYQVTQFGKPVTLSCSQTLNHNVMYWYQQKSSQAPKLLFHYYDKDFNNEADTPDNFQSRRPNTSFCFLDIRSPGLGDTAMYLCATSLGRVSYEQYFGPGTRLTVT.

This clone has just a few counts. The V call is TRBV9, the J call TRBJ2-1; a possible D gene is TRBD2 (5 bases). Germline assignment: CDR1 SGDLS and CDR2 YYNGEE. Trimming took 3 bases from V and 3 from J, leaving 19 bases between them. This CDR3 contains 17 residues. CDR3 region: CASSASLFNRDYNEQFF. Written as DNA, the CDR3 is TGTGCCAGCAGCGCTTCCCTCTTTAACCGGGACTACAATGAGCAGTTCTTC.

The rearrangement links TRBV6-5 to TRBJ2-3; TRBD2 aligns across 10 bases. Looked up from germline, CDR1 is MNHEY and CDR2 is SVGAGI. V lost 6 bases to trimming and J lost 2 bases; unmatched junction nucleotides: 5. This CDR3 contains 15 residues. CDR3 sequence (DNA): TGTGCCAGCAGCCGACTAGCGGGTACCACAGATACGCAGTATTTT. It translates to CASSRLAGTTDTQYF.

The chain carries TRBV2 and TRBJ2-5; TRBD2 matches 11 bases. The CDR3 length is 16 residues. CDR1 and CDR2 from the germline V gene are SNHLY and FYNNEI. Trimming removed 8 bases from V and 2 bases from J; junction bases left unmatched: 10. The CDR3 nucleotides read TGTGCCAGCCGTCCACCTCCTAGCGGGGGGCAAGAGACCCAGTACTTC. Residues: CASRPPPSGGQETQYF.

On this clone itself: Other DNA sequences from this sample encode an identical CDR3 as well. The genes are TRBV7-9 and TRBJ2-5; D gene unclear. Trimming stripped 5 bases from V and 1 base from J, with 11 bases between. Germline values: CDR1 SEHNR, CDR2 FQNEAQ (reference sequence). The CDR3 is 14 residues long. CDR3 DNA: TGTGCCAGCAGCCCGCCAGACGGCCAAGAGACCCAGTACTTC. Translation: CASSPPDGQETQYF.